This TCR beta chain emerged from a study of T cell changes during pregnancy in multiple sclerosis. This CDR3 contains 14 residues. The J segment lost 4 bases and the V segment lost 4 bases, leaving 7 bases of the junction unmatched. From germline, CDR1 is MDHEN and CDR2 SYDVKM. In its sample, this clone was seen a few times. Produced via immunoSEQ multiplex PCR; TCRdb's table is partial and in-frame only. Among around 69,000 clones, approximately 94% were seen once, and the ten largest hold 2.1%. Sample: peripheral blood, taken in the second trimester of pregnancy. The receptor comes from a female donor in good health, enrolled as a control in a pregnancy study. The chain uses TRBV28 and TRBJ2-7; 7 bases match TRBD1. The CDR3, as DNA: TGTGCCAGCAGTTACGCGACAGGGCGGTACGAGCAGTACTTC. This sequence encodes CASSYATGRYEQYF.